These T cell receptor beta chains were read from a single sample in a study of OX40 agonist ivuxolimab in advanced cancers. TCRdb keeps only in-frame clones here, not all; method: immunoSEQ multiplex PCR. The profile shows roughly 80,000 clones, roughly 84% of them singletons. Sequenced here: CD4+ or CD8+ T cells sorted from blood, sampled in a trial of the OX40 agonist ivuxolimab. These receptors all come from an adult with an advanced solid tumor such as melanoma, head and neck, liver or kidney cancer. Both conserved end residues are part of each CDR3. A D gene is named only where the DNA matches it firmly. Size tells how often a clone was seen (once, few, many) or the class of an expanded clone, and some rows leave it out.

abundance: few
v_gene: TRBV19
d_gene: NA
j_gene: TRBJ1-2
CDR3aa: CASRSQVHYGYTF

abundance: NA
v_gene: TRBV7-2
d_gene: TRBD2
j_gene: TRBJ2-5
CDR3aa: CASSPGIGTSARGETQYF

abundance: NA
v_gene: TRBV6-6
d_gene: NA
j_gene: TRBJ2-1
CDR3aa: CASRDLPTEQFF

abundance: NA
v_gene: TRBV7-2
d_gene: TRBD1
j_gene: TRBJ1-5
CDR3aa: CASSPRTGRGQPQHF

abundance: NA
v_gene: TRBV5-1
d_gene: NA
j_gene: TRBJ2-1
CDR3aa: CASGGAWGEQFF

abundance: once
v_gene: TRBV5-4
d_gene: TRBD2
j_gene: TRBJ2-2
CDR3aa: CASSLGGRADTGELFF

abundance: few
v_gene: TRBV7-2
d_gene: NA
j_gene: TRBJ1-5
CDR3aa: CASSPPGAGSNQPQHF

abundance: once
v_gene: TRBV28
d_gene: NA
j_gene: TRBJ1-5
CDR3aa: CASSLSVLVNQPQHF

abundance: NA
v_gene: TRBV6-6
d_gene: NA
j_gene: TRBJ1-1
CDR3aa: CASSFPGTEAFF

abundance: NA
v_gene: TRBV6-5
d_gene: NA
j_gene: TRBJ2-3
CDR3aa: CASAAGTDTQYF

abundance: NA
v_gene: TRBV10-1
d_gene: NA
j_gene: TRBJ2-5
CDR3aa: CAEEGETQYF

abundance: NA
v_gene: TRBV6-5
d_gene: NA
j_gene: TRBJ2-4
CDR3aa: CASSSSLWNAKNIQYF

abundance: NA
v_gene: TRBV18
d_gene: NA
j_gene: TRBJ1-1
CDR3aa: CASSVSDTPNTEAFF

abundance: NA
v_gene: TRBV6-6
d_gene: NA
j_gene: TRBJ2-1
CDR3aa: CASSPIAGNEQFF

abundance: NA
v_gene: TRBV5-1
d_gene: NA
j_gene: TRBJ1-1
CDR3aa: CASSSGTSSLNTEAFF

abundance: NA
v_gene: TRBV11-3
d_gene: NA
j_gene: TRBJ1-3
CDR3aa: CASSLEGQSATGNTIYF

abundance: NA
v_gene: TRBV6-5
d_gene: TRBD1
j_gene: TRBJ1-2
CDR3aa: CASSYSQGVSYTF

abundance: NA
v_gene: TRBV18
d_gene: NA
j_gene: TRBJ1-1
CDR3aa: CASSVGQNTEAFF

abundance: NA
v_gene: TRBV18
d_gene: NA
j_gene: TRBJ2-7
CDR3aa: CASSLLTYEQYF

abundance: NA
v_gene: TRBV4-2
d_gene: TRBD1
j_gene: TRBJ1-5
CDR3aa: CASSQVAGGGNQPQHF

abundance: NA
v_gene: TRBV2
d_gene: TRBD2
j_gene: TRBJ2-1
CDR3aa: CASSAVEGGYNEQFF

abundance: NA
v_gene: TRBV6-8
d_gene: NA
j_gene: TRBJ1-4
CDR3aa: CASSPTCGGGGLATNEKLFF

abundance: NA
v_gene: TRBV2
d_gene: NA
j_gene: TRBJ2-5
CDR3aa: CASSADYMETQYF

abundance: few
v_gene: TRBV19
d_gene: NA
j_gene: TRBJ2-2
CDR3aa: CASSIAPQSTGELFF

abundance: few
v_gene: TRBV30
d_gene: NA
j_gene: TRBJ2-5
CDR3aa: CAWTRRGGETQYF

abundance: NA
v_gene: TRBV7-7
d_gene: NA
j_gene: TRBJ2-1
CDR3aa: CASRTLAPSWNEQFF

abundance: NA
v_gene: TRBV28
d_gene: NA
j_gene: TRBJ1-2
CDR3aa: CASHKRARGPNGYTF

abundance: NA
v_gene: TRBV6-5
d_gene: TRBD1
j_gene: TRBJ2-3
CDR3aa: CASSRQGGSTDTQYF